Below, 27 T cell receptor beta chains from the same sample are listed, as sequenced in a study of metastatic and nonmetastatic thyroid tumors. TCRdb used MiXCR to call clones anew from the PCR reads. The data hold roughly 15,000 clones, with 32% observed a single time. Before thyroid surgery, none of the patients had received any treatment. The sample consisted of tumor tissue. The receptors here all came from a female donor with papillary thyroid cancer or a benign thyroid nodule (not recorded which). Some clones in this sample may be carry-over from other donors' samples.

This clone was detected only a few times. The chain combines TRBV16 with TRBJ2-7; TRBD2 aligns across 10 bases. With 6 bases clipped from V and 4 bases from J, the junction kept 9 bases outside the gene matches. CDR1 and CDR2 from the germline V gene are KGHSY and FQNENV. This CDR3 comprises 15 residues. This CDR3 reads CASSEEASGSYEQYF. The CDR3 DNA sequence: TGTGCCAGCAGTGAAGAGGCTAGCGGGAGTTACGAGCAGTACTTC.

This rearrangement joins TRBV9 to TRBJ2-3; TRBD1 agrees at 8 bases. CDR3 length equals 15 residues. Germline V CDR1 and CDR2: SGDLS, YYNGEE. V lost 3 bases, J lost 4 bases, and 7 bases stayed unmatched. This CDR3 reads CASSAPTGGSDTQYF. The CDR3 nucleotides are TGTGCCAGCAGCGCTCCTACAGGGGGGTCAGATACGCAGTATTTT.

Many counts were recorded for this clone. The genes are TRBV29-1 and TRBJ2-4; 7 bases line up with TRBD1. Unmatched junction bases numbered 6, after V lost 4 bases and J lost 0 bases. Germline lookup yields CDR1 SQVTM and CDR2 ANQGSEA. This CDR3 comprises 15 residues. CDR3 sequence: CSVVSGTEAKNIQYF. The CDR3, as DNA: TGCAGCGTTGTATCCGGGACAGAAGCCAAAAACATTCAGTACTTC.

This clone was seen a few times. The same CDR3 also results from other DNA sequences found in this sample. The J gene is TRBJ2-7, the V gene TRBV5-1, with a weak D call TRBD1 (5 bases). The CDR3 has 13 residues. V dropped 0 bases and J dropped 5 bases, with 9 bases sitting between them. CDR1 is SGHRS and CDR2 is YFSETQ in the germline V gene. The CDR3 sequence is CASSLGTSNEQYF. In nucleotides, the CDR3 is TGCGCCAGCAGCTTGGGGACATCGAACGAGCAGTACTTC.

V is TRBV7-9 and J is TRBJ1-2; possibly TRBD1 for D (6 bases). Germline CDR1 reads SEHNR; CDR2 reads FQNEAQ (reference sequence). There are 14 residues in the CDR3. Trimming stripped 3 bases from V and 2 bases from J, with 10 bases between. CDR3 amino acids: CASSFGGRNYGYTF. CDR3 DNA: TGTGCCAGCAGCTTCGGGGGCAGGAACTATGGCTACACCTTC. The variable domain in full, with the rest retrieved from reference TRBV7-9 and TRBJ1-2, is DTGVSQNPRHKITKRGQNVTFRCDPISEHNRLYWYRQTLGQGPEFLTYFQNEAQLEKSRLLSDRFSAERPKGSFSTLEIQRTEQGDSAMYLCASSFGGRNYGYTFGSGTRLTVV.

This clone was counted many times. This clone may be a read error of a much larger clone one base away. The rearrangement joins TRBV18 to TRBJ1-1, with D possibly being TRBD1 (5 bases). CDR1 KGHSH and CDR2 LQKENI come from the germline V gene. Trimming shortened V by 3 bases and J by 5 bases, and 10 bases separated the two germline ends. The CDR3 spans 13 residues. The CDR3 DNA reads TGTGCCAGCTCACCTCAGGCAGGGACTGAAGCTTTCTTT. Translated, it gives CASSPQAGTEAFF.

This clone was detected many times. The genes are TRBV30 and TRBJ2-2, with D possibly being TRBD1 or TRBD2 (5 bases each). The ends were cut back, 4 bases at V and 6 bases at J, with 9 bases in the middle. The germline CDR1 and CDR2 sequences are GTSNPN and SVGIG (reference sequence). There are 12 residues in the CDR3. Here the CDR3 reads CAWKRDPGELFF. In nucleotides, the CDR3 is TGTGCCTGGAAGAGGGACCCCGGGGAGCTGTTTTTT.

The sample holds a few counts of this clone. The chain couples TRBV28 to TRBJ2-7; D remains unclear. The germline V and J ends were trimmed by 5 bases and 5 bases, with 19 bases remaining between them. This CDR3 is built from 15 residues. Germline loops: CDR1 MDHEN, CDR2 SYDVKM. The chain's CDR3 is CASSHIMGLGNEQYF. In DNA, the CDR3 is TGTGCCAGCAGTCATATAATGGGGTTAGGTAACGAGCAGTACTTC.

This clone was seen only a few times. The chain is built from TRBV7-9 and TRBJ2-7; perhaps TRBD1 as D (6 bases). Trimming took 3 bases from V and 5 from J, leaving 8 bases between them. This CDR3 is 12 amino acids long. CDR1 SEHNR and CDR2 FQNEAQ come from the germline V gene (reference sequence). This CDR3 is CASSLTGDEQYF. The CDR3 nucleotides are TGTGCCAGCAGCTTGACAGGTGACGAGCAGTACTTC.

The chain uses TRBV11-2 and TRBJ2-7, with TRBD2 matching 8 bases. Germline values: CDR1 SGHAT, CDR2 FQNNGV. With V trimmed by 3 bases and J by 7 bases, 8 bases remained unmatched. This CDR3 is 14 amino acids long. The DNA for the CDR3 is TGTGCCAGCAGCTTCTACGGGGGGGCGGAGGAGCAGTACTTC. Translation gives CASSFYGGAEEQYF. The whole variable domain, remainder taken from reference TRBV11-2 and TRBJ2-7, is EAGVAQSPRYKIIEKRQSVAFWCNPISGHATLYWYQQILGQGPKLLIQFQNNGVVDDSQLPKDRFSAERLKGVDSTLKIQPAKLEDSAVYLCASSFYGGAEEQYFGPGTRLTVT.

V gene TRBV7-2 combines with J gene TRBJ1-2, with D perhaps TRBD1 (5 bases). Trimming took off 1 base at V and 7 bases at J, with 10 bases between the two ends. Germline-derived CDR1 and CDR2 are SGHTA and FQGNSA. There are 13 residues in the CDR3. In nucleotides, the CDR3 is TGTGCCAGCAGCTTAGGTCAGGGCAGTGGCTACACCTTC. Protein sequence: CASSLGQGSGYTF.

This clone has a count of ten or more. The chain couples TRBV7-3 to TRBJ2-3; 11 positions agree with TRBD1. This CDR3 comprises 15 residues. Germline assignment: CDR1 SGHTA and CDR2 FQGTGA. J was trimmed by 4 bases and V by 5 bases; bases with no gene match: 5. CDR3 residues: CASSRDRGVADTQYF. The DNA of the CDR3 is TGTGCCAGCAGCCGGGACAGGGGGGTGGCAGATACGCAGTATTTT. The entire variable domain, with the rest obtained from reference TRBV7-3 and TRBJ2-3, is as follows: GAGVSQTPSNKVTEKGKYVELRCDPISGHTALYWYRQSLGQGPEFLIYFQGTGAADDSGLPNDRFFAVRPEGSVSTLKIQRTERGDSAVYLCASSRDRGVADTQYFGPGTRLTVL.

The chain combines TRBV5-1 with TRBJ2-7; 8 bases fit TRBD1. V lost 4 bases, J lost 3 bases, and 12 bases stayed unmatched. Germline loops: CDR1 SGHRS, CDR2 YFSETQ. There are 16 residues in the CDR3. CDR3 nucleotide sequence: TGCGCCAGCAGCCCCGGACGCGGACAGGGTCTCTACGAGCAGTACTTC. This sequence encodes CASSPGRGQGLYEQYF. The full variable domain, completed using reference TRBV5-1 and TRBJ2-7, is KAGVTQTPRYLIKTRGQQVTLSCSPISGHRSVSWYQQTPGQGLQFLFEYFSETQRNKGNFPGRFSGRQFSNSRSEMNVSTLELGDSALYLCASSPGRGQGLYEQYFGPGTRLTVT.

The rearrangement links TRBV5-1 to TRBJ2-3; 13 bases match TRBD2. Looked up from germline, CDR1 is SGHRS and CDR2 is YFSETQ. V lost 4 bases, J lost 4 bases, and 3 bases stayed unmatched. The CDR3 totals 15 residues. CDR3 nucleotides: TGCGCCAGCAGCGCGGGACTAGCGGGGCCAGATACGCAGTATTTT. Its protein product is CASSAGLAGPDTQYF.

The chain joins TRBV3-1 to TRBJ1-1; no firm D call. The length of the CDR3 is 15 residues. Deletions cut 1 base from V and 7 bases from J, with 16 bases between. Germline loops: CDR1 LGHDT, CDR2 YNNKEL (reference sequence). In nucleotides, the CDR3 is TGTGCCAGCAGCCAAGTGGGGTTTATAGTGGGTGAAGCTTTCTTT. This sequence encodes CASSQVGFIVGEAFF.

The chain joins TRBV19 to TRBJ1-3, with TRBD1 as a possible D gene (6 bases). Trimming pared 3 bases from V and 4 bases from J, leaving 13 bases between. Germline-derived CDR1 and CDR2 are LNHDA and SQIVND (reference sequence). The CDR3 covers 15 residues. In DNA, the CDR3 is TGTGCCAGTAGTATCCGGGACACCATGGGAAACACCATATATTTT. Encoded protein: CASSIRDTMGNTIYF.

This clone was seen a handful of times. The chain has TRBV11-2 and TRBJ2-1, with TRBD2 matching over 11 bases. Germline V gives CDR1 SGHAT, CDR2 FQNNGV. The CDR3 totals 14 residues. V shed 3 bases and J 10 bases; nucleotides not matched to a gene: 5. The CDR3 nucleotides are TGTGCCAGCAGCTTCGGGCTAGCGGGAGGAGAGCAGTTCTTC. It encodes CASSFGLAGGEQFF. The variable domain in full, completed from reference TRBV11-2 and TRBJ2-1, reads EAGVAQSPRYKIIEKRQSVAFWCNPISGHATLYWYQQILGQGPKLLIQFQNNGVVDDSQLPKDRFSAERLKGVDSTLKIQPAKLEDSAVYLCASSFGLAGGEQFFGPGTRLTVL.

The rearrangement links TRBV11-1 to TRBJ2-3, with D tentatively TRBD2 (6 bases). Germline-derived CDR1 and CDR2 are SGHAT and FQDESV (reference sequence). The CDR3 is 15 residues long. V shed 5 bases and J shed 3 bases, with 15 bases lying between them. CDR3 sequence: CASSPGDGLTDTQYF. The CDR3 DNA follows: TGTGCCAGCAGCCCGGGGGATGGATTGACAGATACGCAGTATTTT.

By share, this clone ranks as medium-sized. V gene TRBV7-8 combines with J gene TRBJ2-2; perhaps TRBD2 as D (6 bases). Trimming took 5 bases from V and 2 from J, leaving 18 bases between them. Germline CDR1 SGHVS, CDR2 FQNEAQ. This CDR3 has 17 residues. The CDR3 DNA reads TGTGCCAGCAGCCAATTGTCGGGGGTTGGAAACACCGGGGAGCTGTTTTTT. It encodes CASSQLSGVGNTGELFF.

This clone was found once. This sequence joins TRBV20-1 and TRBJ2-7; 8 bases line up with TRBD2. J was trimmed by 5 bases and V by 0 bases; bases with no gene match: 9. The germline V gene has CDR1 DFQATT and CDR2 SNEGSKA (reference sequence). This CDR3 is built from 15 residues. The CDR3 coding sequence is TGCAGTGCTAGAGATCTGTCGAGCGGGAGTCACGAGCAGTACTTC. Residues: CSARDLSSGSHEQYF.

This clone was picked up many times. J is TRBJ2-7 and V is TRBV11-2, with 7 bases lining up with TRBD1. Per germline, CDR1 SGHAT and CDR2 FQNNGV. The CDR3 covers 16 residues. V shed 1 base, J shed 3 bases, and the junction held 9 bases outside the gene matches. For the CDR3, the DNA is TGTGCCAGCAGCTTAGGGGCACCGGGACAGCTCTACGAGCAGTACTTC. Translated: CASSLGAPGQLYEQYF.

This clone counts as medium-sized (0.01 to 0.1%). The rearrangement uses TRBV19 and TRBJ1-2, with a tentative D call TRBD1 (6 bases). Germline V gene data show CDR1 as LNHDA and CDR2 as SQIVND (reference sequence). Trimming took 6 bases from V and 7 from J, leaving 15 bases between them. CDR3 size: 13 residues. The CDR3 reads CASRPKQGGGYTF. Written as DNA, the CDR3 is TGTGCCAGTAGACCAAAACAGGGTGGTGGCTACACCTTC.

The chain links TRBV12-3 or TRBV12-4 to TRBJ1-6; 7 bases agree with TRBD1. The V and J ends lost 10 bases and 8 bases, in that order; junction bases with no gene match: 20. The CDR3 consists of 17 residues. CDR3 DNA: TGTGCCAACAGACTCCGAGGTGGAGGGGGCAATGATTCACCCCTCCACTTT. Its translation is CANRLRGGGGNDSPLHF.

The chain combines TRBV27 with TRBJ2-7, with D tentatively TRBD2 (5 bases). Germline CDR1 MNHEY, CDR2 SMNVEV (reference sequence). V lost 5 bases, J lost 1 base, and 12 bases lay in between. CDR3 length: 14 residues. CDR3 bases: TGTGCCAGCAGTACGGTAGCGACATCCTACGAGCAGTACTTC. Its translation is CASSTVATSYEQYF.

On this clone: The junction differs from germline at one of its ends, possibly a read error. This CDR3 is CAISFHALQRGGRHIQYF. CDR3 nucleotide sequence: TGTGCCATCAGCTTCCACGCCTTGCAGCGGGGGGGCCGGCACATTCAGTACTTC. This chain joins TRBV11-2 and TRBJ2-4; TRBD2 agrees at 10 bases. CDR3 length: 18 amino acids. Germline V gene data show CDR1 as SGHAT and CDR2 as FQNNGV.

The chain is built from TRBV11-3 and TRBJ2-7, with 8 bases lining up with TRBD1. V shed 5 bases, J shed 6 bases, and the junction held 9 bases outside the gene matches. This CDR3 has 14 amino acids. CDR1 SGHNT and CDR2 YENEEA come from the germline V gene. CDR3 sequence (DNA): TGTGCCAGCAGCCCGCGGACAGGGTCGGGCGAGCAGTACTTC. It translates to CASSPRTGSGEQYF.

About this clone itself: A read error may account for a junction end that differs from germline. The rearrangement links TRBV30 to TRBJ1-6; unclear D gene. The CDR3 totals 13 residues. Germline V gives CDR1 GTSNPN, CDR2 SVGIG (reference sequence). The CDR3 nucleotides are TGTGCCTGGACGGGCTCCTATAAGTCACCCCTCCACTTT. This translates into CAWTGSYKSPLHF. Drawing the rest from reference TRBV30 and TRBJ1-6, the complete variable domain is SQTIHQWPATLVQPVGSPLSLECTVEGTSNPNLYWYRQAAGRGLQLLFYSVGIGQISSEVPQNLSASRPQDRQFILSSKKLLLSDSGFYLCAWTGSYKSPLHFGNGTRLTVT.